Listed below are T cell receptor beta chains from one sample, sequenced in a study of glioma-infiltrating T cells. Each CDR3 protein is one row after TCRdb ran MiXCR on the multiplex PCR reads. Of 300,000 to 400,000 distinct CDR3 sequences in the sample, about two fifths were seen once. Sequencing used glioma tissue, nonneoplastic brain tissue, or PBMCs (not recorded which). The receptor source for this set is a human donor with low-grade glioma or glioblastoma, undergoing nonglioma brain surgery, or in good health (not recorded which). Both conserved end residues are part of each CDR3. The D gene is left open where the match is weak. Rows give clone size only sometimes, using once, few, many, or a class for an expanded clone.

>TRBJ2-3|TRBD2|few|TRBV20-1
CSTWGYSGRASTDTDTQYF
TGCAGTACCTGGGGATATAGCGGGAGGGCCTCTACCGACACAGATACGCAGTATTTT
>TRBJ2-1|TRBD1|-|TRBV6-5
CASIDRGHYNEQFF
TGTGCCAGCATAGACAGGGGGCATTACAATGAGCAGTTCTTC
>TRBJ2-1|-|few|TRBV20-1
CSARDGLYQFF
TGCAGTGCTAGAGATGGACTCTATCAGTTCTTC
>TRBJ2-1|-|few|TRBV15
CATSRLIPYNEQFF
TGTGCCACCAGCAGGTTGATACCTTACAATGAGCAGTTCTTC
>TRBJ2-7|-|-|TRBV27
CASSLQSGASHEQYF
TGTGCCAGCAGTTTACAATCAGGGGCCTCCCACGAGCAGTACTTC
>TRBJ2-1|-|-|TRBV28
CASISGDSYSEQFF
TGTGCCAGCATCTCGGGGGACTCCTACAGTGAGCAGTTCTTC
>TRBJ1-1|-|few|TRBV10-3
CAISPGGGGAFF
TGTGCCATCAGCCCCGGGGGTGGCGGAGCTTTCTTT
>TRBJ1-1|-|once|TRBV2
CASSKEGRTEAFF
TGTGCCAGCAGTAAAGAGGGAAGGACTGAAGCTTTCTTT
>TRBJ1-2|-|few|TRBV20-1
CSTRDLVDTGYTF
TGCAGTACTAGAGATCTGGTGGACACCGGCTACACCTTC
>TRBJ2-6|TRBD1|-|TRBV19
CASRGQGAIGANVLTF
TGTGCCAGTCGAGGACAGGGGGCGATCGGGGCCAACGTCCTGACTTTC
>TRBJ2-1|TRBD2|-|TRBV12-3/TRBV12-4
CASSSGLVTYNEQFF
TGTGCCAGCAGCTCGGGACTAGTAACCTACAATGAGCAGTTCTTC
>TRBJ1-2|TRBD1|-|TRBV25-1
CASSRRDSPFWGYTF
TGTGCCAGCAGCCGCCGGGACAGCCCCTTCTGGGGCTACACCTTC
>TRBJ1-4|TRBD1|-|TRBV30
CAWSSGTGYEKLFF
TGTGCCTGGAGTTCCGGGACAGGGTATGAAAAACTGTTTTTT
>TRBJ2-3|-|-|TRBV2
CASSAEGGDTQYF
TGTGCCAGCAGTGCGGAGGGTGGAGATACGCAGTATTTT
>TRBJ2-3|-|-|TRBV14
CASSPSTVGTQYF
TGTGCCAGCAGCCCTTCGACTGTAGGTACGCAGTATTTT
>TRBJ2-3|TRBD2|few|TRBV7-9
CASSLNRLANTDTQYF
TGTGCCAGCAGCTTAAACAGACTAGCGAACACAGATACGCAGTATTTT
>TRBJ1-5|-|-|TRBV3-1
CASSQETNQPQHF
TGTGCCAGCAGCCAAGAAACTAATCAGCCCCAGCATTTT